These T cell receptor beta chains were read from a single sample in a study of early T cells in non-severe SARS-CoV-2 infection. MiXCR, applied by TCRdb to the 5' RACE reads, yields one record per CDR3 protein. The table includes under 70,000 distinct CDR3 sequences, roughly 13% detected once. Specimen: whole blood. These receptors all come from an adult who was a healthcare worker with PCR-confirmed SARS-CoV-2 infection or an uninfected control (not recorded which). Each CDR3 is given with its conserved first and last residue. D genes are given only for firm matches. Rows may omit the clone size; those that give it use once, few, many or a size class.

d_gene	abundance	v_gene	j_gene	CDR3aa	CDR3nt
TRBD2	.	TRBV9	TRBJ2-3	CASSLSEGAGALLYTQYF	TGTGCCAGCAGCCTTTCGGAAGGAGCGGGGGCTCTTTTGTATACGCAGTATTTT
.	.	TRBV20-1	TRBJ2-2	CSARPGVTNTGELFF	TGCAGTGCTCGGCCGGGGGTAACGAACACCGGGGAGCTGTTTTTT
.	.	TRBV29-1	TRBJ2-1	CSVVKHNEQFF	TGCAGCGTTGTGAAGCACAATGAGCAGTTCTTC
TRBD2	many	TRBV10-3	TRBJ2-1	CATRPPSGSSYNEQFF	TGTGCCACCCGACCCCCCAGCGGGAGCTCCTACAATGAGCAGTTCTTC
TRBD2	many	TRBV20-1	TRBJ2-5	CSFLGREGLETQYF	TGCAGCTTCCTAGGACGGGAGGGCCTGGAGACCCAGTACTTC
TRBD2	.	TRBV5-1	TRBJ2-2	CASSLGPSGSGTGELFF	TGCGCCAGCAGCTTGGGTCCTAGCGGGAGTGGAACCGGGGAGCTGTTTTTT
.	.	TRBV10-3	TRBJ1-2	CAISEGGDRNTPDYGYTF	TGTGCCATCAGTGAGGGGGGCGACAGAAACACGCCCGACTATGGCTACACCTTC
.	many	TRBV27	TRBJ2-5	CASSLRGSETQYF	TGTGCCAGCAGTTTACGGGGGTCAGAGACCCAGTACTTC
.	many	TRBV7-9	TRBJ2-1	CASSSNSIYNEQFF	TGTGCCAGCAGCTCAAACTCGATCTACAATGAGCAGTTCTTC
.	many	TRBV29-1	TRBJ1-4	CSVEGDERGKLFF	TGCAGCGTTGAAGGGGACGAAAGAGGCAAACTGTTTTTT
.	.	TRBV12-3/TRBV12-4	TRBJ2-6	CASSLQLRMSGANVLTF	TGTGCCAGCAGTTTACAGTTAAGGATGTCTGGGGCCAACGTCCTGACTTTC
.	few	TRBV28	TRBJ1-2	CASSFQRLYGYTF	TGTGCCAGCAGTTTCCAGCGGCTTTATGGCTACACCTTC
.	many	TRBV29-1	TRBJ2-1	CSVYWSNEQFF	TGCAGCGTTTACTGGTCCAATGAGCAGTTCTTC
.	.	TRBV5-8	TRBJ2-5	CASSREGGTQYF	TGTGCCAGCAGCCGGGAAGGCGGGACCCAGTACTTC
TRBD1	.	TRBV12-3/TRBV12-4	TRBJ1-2	CASSPGQGDGYTF	TGTGCCAGCAGTCCGGGACAGGGGGATGGCTACACCTTC
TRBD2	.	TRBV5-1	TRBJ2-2	CASSKGTSGNTGELFF	TGCGCCAGCAGCAAGGGGACTAGCGGGAACACCGGGGAGCTGTTTTTT
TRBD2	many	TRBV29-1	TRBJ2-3	CSVAGTSGTDTQYF	TGCAGCGTGGCCGGGACTAGCGGAACAGATACGCAGTATTTT